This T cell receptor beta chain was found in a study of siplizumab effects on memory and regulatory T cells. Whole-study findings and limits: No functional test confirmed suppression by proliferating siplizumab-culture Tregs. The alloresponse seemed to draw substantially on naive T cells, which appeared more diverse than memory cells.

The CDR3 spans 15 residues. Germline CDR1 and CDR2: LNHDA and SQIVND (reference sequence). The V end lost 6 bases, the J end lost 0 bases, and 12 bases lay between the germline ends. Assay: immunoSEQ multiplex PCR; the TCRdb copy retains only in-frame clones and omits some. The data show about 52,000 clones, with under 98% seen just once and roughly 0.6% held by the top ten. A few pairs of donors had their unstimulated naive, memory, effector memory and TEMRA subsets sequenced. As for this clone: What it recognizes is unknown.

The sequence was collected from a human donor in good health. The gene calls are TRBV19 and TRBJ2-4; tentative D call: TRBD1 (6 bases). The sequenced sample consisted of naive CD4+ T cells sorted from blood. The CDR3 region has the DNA TGTGCCAGTAGCCGGACAGTTATAGCCAAAAACATTCAGTACTTC. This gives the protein CASSRTVIAKNIQYF.